A selection of T cell receptor beta chains follows, all from one sample in a study of cytomegalovirus exposure and HLA in healthy donors. The method was immunoSEQ multiplex PCR; TCRdb's version includes in-frame clones alone and lacks a portion of them. The sample yields approximately 170,000 clones, 85% seen once. The sample comprised PBMCs. The receptors were sampled from a boy under 10 years old in good health and CMV-seronegative. Both conserved end residues are part of each CDR3. Each record gives: V gene, D gene, J gene, CDR3 DNA, CDR3 protein. The D gene is left open where the match is weak.

v_gene: TRBV19; d_gene: -; j_gene: TRBJ2-1; CDR3nt: TGTGCCAGTAGTATAGCGGGGGGCGACTACAATGAGCAGTTCTTC; CDR3aa: CASSIAGGDYNEQFF
v_gene: TRBV15; d_gene: -; j_gene: TRBJ1-2; CDR3nt: TGTGCCACCAGCAGAGGAGGGAGTTCGGATGGCTACACCTTC; CDR3aa: CATSRGGSSDGYTF
v_gene: TRBV28; d_gene: -; j_gene: TRBJ2-2; CDR3nt: TGTGCCAGCAGTTCCGGGACTGGGGCCGGGGAGCTGTTTTTT; CDR3aa: CASSSGTGAGELFF
v_gene: TRBV15; d_gene: -; j_gene: TRBJ2-7; CDR3nt: TGTGCCACCAGCAGAGAAGTGGTTCGGAGCGAGCAGTACTTC; CDR3aa: CATSREVVRSEQYF
v_gene: TRBV6-1; d_gene: -; j_gene: TRBJ2-7; CDR3nt: TGTGCCAGCAGTGAGAGGCGGGCCTTCTACGAGCAGTACTTC; CDR3aa: CASSERRAFYEQYF
v_gene: TRBV9; d_gene: TRBD2; j_gene: TRBJ2-1; CDR3nt: TGTGCCAGCAGCGTAGAACTAGCGGGAGTCCGGGGCGGGGAGCAGTTCTTC; CDR3aa: CASSVELAGVRGGEQFF
v_gene: TRBV30; d_gene: TRBD2; j_gene: TRBJ2-5; CDR3nt: TGTGCCTGGAGTGAGGCCCGTAGCGGGGTGTACCAAGAGACCCAGTACTTC; CDR3aa: CAWSEARSGVYQETQYF
v_gene: TRBV27; d_gene: TRBD1; j_gene: TRBJ1-5; CDR3nt: TGTGCCAGCAGCCCCGGACAGGGCAGAGGGGGCAATCAGCCCCAGCATTTT; CDR3aa: CASSPGQGRGGNQPQHF
v_gene: TRBV2; d_gene: TRBD2; j_gene: TRBJ2-6; CDR3nt: TGTGCCAGCGGACTAGCGGGAAGCTCTGGGGCCAACGTCCTGACTTTC; CDR3aa: CASGLAGSSGANVLTF
v_gene: TRBV9; d_gene: -; j_gene: TRBJ2-3; CDR3nt: TGTGCCAGCAGCGTAGGGGCGGGGAATACGCAGTATTTT; CDR3aa: CASSVGAGNTQYF
v_gene: TRBV7-6; d_gene: TRBD1; j_gene: TRBJ1-3; CDR3nt: TGTGCCAGCAGCCGGGACAGGGGTGAATCTGGAAACACCATATATTTT; CDR3aa: CASSRDRGESGNTIYF
v_gene: TRBV6-6; d_gene: TRBD2; j_gene: TRBJ2-6; CDR3nt: TGTGCCAGCAGTTTGGGACTAGCAGGTGGGGCCAACGTCCTGACTTTC; CDR3aa: CASSLGLAGGANVLTF
v_gene: TRBV15; d_gene: TRBD1; j_gene: TRBJ2-7; CDR3nt: TGTGCCACAGGGACAGGGGACACCTACGAGCAGTACTTC; CDR3aa: CATGTGDTYEQYF